The 21 T cell receptor beta chains reported below all come from one sample, sequenced in a study of T cells in Graves' hyperthyroidism and ophthalmopathy. RNA transcripts yielded amplified TCR beta CDR3 regions. With the HTBI primer set, the TCR CDR3 went through a first round of RT-PCR. TCRdb passed the multiplex PCR reads through MiXCR, listing each CDR3 protein once. Seen here are some 300,000 distinct CDR3 sequences, less than 15% observed once, and the top ten hold almost 8%. The sequenced sample was blood. The origin of the receptors is a woman between 25 and 40 years old with Graves' hyperthyroidism that later progressed to Graves' ophthalmopathy.

J is TRBJ2-7 and V is TRBV9; D is possibly TRBD1 (6 bases). Germline loops: CDR1 SGDLS, CDR2 YYNGEE. The CDR3 covers 15 residues. The ends were cut back, 0 bases at V and 4 bases at J, with 14 bases in the middle. The CDR3 loop reads CASSVATGTEYEQYF. The CDR3 nucleotides are TGTGCCAGCAGCGTAGCAACAGGGACGGAGTACGAGCAGTACTTC.

This clonotype was picked up many times. The chain links TRBV5-1 to TRBJ2-5; no clear D gene. Germline CDR1 is SGHRS and CDR2 is YFSETQ. The CDR3 runs to 12 residues. V gave up 4 bases and J gave up 4 bases, with 8 bases separating them. The CDR3 here is CASSVETETQYF. CDR3 coding DNA: TGCGCCAGCAGCGTAGAGACAGAGACCCAGTACTTC.

The genes are TRBV6-5 and TRBJ1-3, with D perhaps TRBD1 (6 bases). CDR3 size: 17 residues. The germline V gene has CDR1 MNHEY and CDR2 SVGAGI. Trimming left V 0 bases short and J 0 bases short, with 12 bases between. The DNA of the CDR3 is TGTGCCAGCAGTTACTCTAGACAGGCCAACTCTGGAAACACCATATATTTT. It specifies CASSYSRQANSGNTIYF.

There are a few counts of this clonotype. Relative to the germline gene, one junction end is altered; a read error may explain this. As DNA, the CDR3 is TGTGCCAGCAGCCGGGGCCCTTCGAACGCTGAAGCTTTCTTT. It translates to CASSRGPSNAEAFF. V is TRBV7-2 and J is TRBJ1-1; tentative D call: TRBD1 (5 bases). Germline assignment: CDR1 SGHTA and CDR2 FQGNSA. This CDR3 spans 14 amino acids. Filled out from reference TRBV7-2 and TRBJ1-1, the complete variable domain reads GAGVSQSPSNKVTEKGKDVELRCDPISGHTALYWYRQSLGQGLEFLIYFQGNSAPDKSGLPSDRFSAERTGGSVSTLTIQRTQQEDSAVYLCASSRGPSNAEAFFGQGTRLTVV.

This clonotype was seen repeatedly, ten times or more. This rearrangement joins TRBV24-1 to TRBJ2-7; 8 bases are a match to TRBD1. The ends lost 9 bases at V and 5 bases at J; junction bases unmatched: 11. Germline values: CDR1 KGHDR, CDR2 SFDVKD. The CDR3 has 14 residues. The CDR3 loop is CATASGQGVHEQYF. In nucleotides, the CDR3 is TGTGCCACCGCCTCTGGACAGGGTGTCCACGAGCAGTACTTC.

The sample holds many counts of this clonotype. The V and J genes are TRBV29-1 and TRBJ2-1; 11 positions agree with TRBD2. The CDR3 contains 15 residues. Trimming cost V 6 bases and J 6 bases; bases outside gene matches: 10. Germline CDR1 reads SQVTM; CDR2 reads ANQGSEA. CDR3 loop: CSVVPLAGDVNEQFF. The DNA for the CDR3 is TGCAGCGTCGTCCCACTAGCGGGAGATGTCAATGAGCAGTTCTTC.

This clonotype has only a few counts. This may arise from a read error, as a much more abundant clone is one base away. V usage is TRBV6-2 or TRBV6-3 and J usage is TRBJ2-5, with 7 bases fitting TRBD2. This CDR3 is 14 amino acids long. Germline values: CDR1 MNHEY, CDR2 SVGEGT. CDR3 in amino acids: CAGSYGGSGETQYF. CDR3 bases: TGTGCCGGCAGTTACGGGGGGAGTGGAGAGACCCAGTACTTC.

This clonotype was counted many times. J is TRBJ2-1 and V is TRBV13, with D possibly being TRBD1 or TRBD2 (5 bases each). V lost 5 bases, J lost 12 bases, and 11 bases lay in between. Looked up from germline, CDR1 is PRHDT and CDR2 is FYEKMQ (reference sequence). The CDR3 length is 11 residues. The CDR3 region is CASSHRDRQFF. DNA of the CDR3: TGTGCCAGCAGCCATCGGGACCGGCAGTTCTTC.

This clonotype appeared many times. The chain combines TRBV6-2 or TRBV6-3 with TRBJ2-5; D is perhaps TRBD2 (6 bases). Trimming pared 6 bases from V and 4 bases from J, leaving 21 bases between. The CDR3 contains 16 residues. Germline lookup yields CDR1 MNHEY and CDR2 SVGEGT. The DNA for the CDR3 is TGTGCCAGCAGCCCGCTAAACCGGAGGGGTAGAGAGACCCAGTACTTC. This gives the protein CASSPLNRRGRETQYF.

This clonotype was recorded only once. The chain combines TRBV20-1 with TRBJ1-3; tentatively, D is TRBD1 (5 bases). This CDR3 comprises 15 residues. Per germline, CDR1 DFQATT and CDR2 SNEGSKA (reference sequence). Trimming cost V 1 base and J 1 base, with 11 bases left between them. This CDR3 is CSARGSGPSGNTIYF. DNA for the CDR3: TGCAGTGCTAGAGGGTCAGGGCCTTCTGGAAACACCATATATTTT.

This clonotype was seen many times. The chain joins TRBV6-1 to TRBJ1-4; possible D gene TRBD1, 6 bases. The germline CDR1 and CDR2 sequences are MNHNS and SASEGT. V lost 3 bases to trimming and J lost 6 bases, with 11 bases between them. The CDR3 covers 14 residues. For the CDR3, the DNA is TGTGCCAGCAGTGACGGCGAGGGGGATGAAAAACTGTTTTTT. This translates into CASSDGEGDEKLFF.

The CDR3 loop is CASSTGLATGELFF. In nucleotides, the CDR3 is TGTGCCAGTAGTACGGGACTAGCGACCGGGGAGCTGTTTTTT. The J gene is TRBJ2-2, the V gene TRBV19; 10 positions agree with TRBD2. The CDR3 totals 14 residues. Per germline, CDR1 LNHDA and CDR2 SQIVND (reference sequence). J lost 5 bases, V lost 4 bases, and 1 base had no gene match.

This clonotype was detected many times. V is TRBV11-2 and J is TRBJ1-1; D uncertain. The CDR3 spans 13 residues. Deletions cut 1 base from V and 6 bases from J, with 9 bases between. Germline V gene data show CDR1 as SGHAT and CDR2 as FQNNGV. The CDR3 loop is CASSLGSGPEAFF. CDR3 DNA: TGTGCCAGCAGCTTAGGAAGCGGCCCTGAAGCTTTCTTT.

This clonotype was recorded at least ten times. The J gene is TRBJ2-1, the V gene TRBV12-3 or TRBV12-4, with D possibly called TRBD1 or TRBD2 (5 bases each). V shed 4 bases and J shed 4 bases, with 14 bases lying between them. The CDR3 is 15 residues long. CDR3 residues: CASSYGDRPYNEQFF. The CDR3 DNA follows: TGTGCCAGCAGTTACGGGGACCGACCTTACAATGAGCAGTTCTTC.

This clonotype was observed a few times. The chain joins TRBV19 to TRBJ2-1; 9 bases are a match to TRBD2. CDR1 LNHDA and CDR2 SQIVND come from the germline V gene (reference sequence). The CDR3 covers 14 residues. After removal of 9 bases from V and 6 bases from J, the junction contained 9 bases not matched to a gene. In DNA form, the CDR3 reads TGTGCCAGCAGAATAAGCGGGAGGTTCAATGAGCAGTTCTTC. As protein: CASRISGRFNEQFF.

This clonotype was seen repeatedly, ten times or more. CDR3 sequence: CAWSDGTSRTEAFF. CDR3 DNA sequence: TGTGCCTGGTCAGATGGGACTTCGAGAACTGAAGCTTTCTTT. The chain employs TRBV30 and TRBJ1-1, with D perhaps TRBD1 (5 bases). This CDR3 is 14 amino acids long. Looked up from germline, CDR1 is GTSNPN and CDR2 is SVGIG (reference sequence). V was pared by 5 bases and J by 5 bases, with 18 bases between.

This chain connects TRBV20-1 to TRBJ1-2; possibly TRBD1 for D (6 bases). V was pared by 5 bases and J by 7 bases, with 17 bases between. Germline CDR1 DFQATT, CDR2 SNEGSKA (reference sequence). CDR3 size: 13 residues. CDR3 sequence: CSAPAGAYSGYTF. The CDR3 nucleotides are TGCAGTGCTCCCGCAGGGGCATATTCTGGCTACACCTTC.

V usage is TRBV6-1 and J usage is TRBJ2-1; 7 bases align to TRBD2. Germline V CDR1 and CDR2: MNHNS, SASEGT. The V and J ends lost 6 bases and 8 bases, in that order; junction bases with no gene match: 10. This CDR3 has 14 residues. The CDR3 sequence is CASSPWRGGDEQFF. In DNA, the CDR3 is TGTGCCAGCAGCCCCTGGAGGGGAGGGGATGAGCAGTTCTTC.

A note on this clonotype: The junction and the germline gene differ at one end; a read error may be behind it. This chain links TRBV6-2 or TRBV6-3 with TRBJ2-7, with D hard to call. Germline V lookup: CDR1 MNHEY, CDR2 SVGEGT. CDR3 length: 11 residues. The CDR3 loop reads CTSSYSYEQYF. CDR3 coding DNA: TGTACCAGCAGTTACAGTTACGAGCAGTACTTC.

This chain joins TRBV27 and TRBJ2-7, with TRBD1 as a possible D gene (6 bases). CDR1 is MNHEY and CDR2 is SMNVEV in the germline V gene (reference sequence). V lost 2 bases, J lost 2 bases, and 13 bases lay in between. The CDR3 totals 15 residues. DNA of the CDR3: TGTGCCAGCAGTTTAGGACAGAGCCTGCCCTACGAGCAGTACTTC. This encodes CASSLGQSLPYEQYF.

This chain connects TRBV4-1 to TRBJ2-7; TRBD1 agrees at 7 bases. Germline V gene sequence: CDR1 MGHRA, CDR2 YSYEKL. CDR3 length equals 13 residues. The V segment lost 4 bases and the J segment 5 bases; nucleotides outside the gene matches: 5. The CDR3 nucleotides are TGCGCCAGCAGCCCCCCTGGACAGGACGAGCAGTACTTC. Its protein product is CASSPPGQDEQYF.